This T cell receptor (beta chain) stems from a study of blood T cell repertoires in COVID-19. Living in about two dozen US areas, the participants were between 18 and 89 years of age. The CDR3 extends over 17 amino acids. The V and J ends lost 1 base and 0 bases, in that order; junction bases with no gene match: 8. The germline V gene has CDR1 SGDLS and CDR2 YYNGEE. The protocol was immunoSEQ multiplex PCR, while the TCRdb copy is restricted to in-frame clones and leaves out a portion. The data contain just over 300,000 clones, around 91% of them singletons. This clonotype was obtained from a woman between 18 and 29 years old with acute COVID-19. The sample comprised PBMCs or T cells enriched from blood (not recorded which). The V and J genes are TRBV9 and TRBJ1-1; the match to TRBD1 covers 8 bases. CDR3 protein: CASSVLGQVTMNTEAFF. DNA for the CDR3: TGTGCCAGCAGCGTATTGGGACAGGTAACAATGAACACTGAAGCTTTCTTT. Full variable domain (remainder filled in from reference TRBV9 and TRBJ1-1): DSGVTQTPKHLITATGQRVTLRCSPRSGDLSVYWYQQSLDQGLQFLIQYYNGEERAKGNILERFSAQQFPDLHSELNLSSLELGDSALYFCASSVLGQVTMNTEAFFGQGTRLTVV.